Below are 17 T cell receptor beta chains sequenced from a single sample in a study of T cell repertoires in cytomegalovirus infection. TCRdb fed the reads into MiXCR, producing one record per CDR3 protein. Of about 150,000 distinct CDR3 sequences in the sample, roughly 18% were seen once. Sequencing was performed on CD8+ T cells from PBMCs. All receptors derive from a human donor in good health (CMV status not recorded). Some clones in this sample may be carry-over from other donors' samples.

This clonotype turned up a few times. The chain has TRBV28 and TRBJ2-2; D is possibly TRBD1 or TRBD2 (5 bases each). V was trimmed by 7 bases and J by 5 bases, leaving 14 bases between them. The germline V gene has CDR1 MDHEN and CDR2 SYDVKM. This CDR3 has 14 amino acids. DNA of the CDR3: TGTGCCAGCAAAGCCGGCTGGGGGACCGGGGAGCTGTTTTTT. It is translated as CASKAGWGTGELFF. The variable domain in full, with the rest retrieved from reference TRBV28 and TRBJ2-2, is DVKVTQSSRYLVKRTGEKVFLECVQDMDHENMFWYRQDPGLGLRLIYFSYDVKMKEKGDIPEGYSVSREKKERFSLILESASTNQTSMYLCASKAGWGTGELFFGEGSRLTVL.

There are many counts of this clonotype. The CDR3 DNA is TGTGCCAGCAGCTTAGCCCACAGGGGGCCCTACAATGAGCAGTTCTTC. Translation gives CASSLAHRGPYNEQFF. V gene TRBV7-6 combines with J gene TRBJ2-1, with 9 nucleotides matching TRBD1. V lost 0 bases, J lost 2 bases, and 2 bases stayed unmatched. Germline assignment: CDR1 SGHVS and CDR2 FNYEAQ. This CDR3 spans 16 amino acids.

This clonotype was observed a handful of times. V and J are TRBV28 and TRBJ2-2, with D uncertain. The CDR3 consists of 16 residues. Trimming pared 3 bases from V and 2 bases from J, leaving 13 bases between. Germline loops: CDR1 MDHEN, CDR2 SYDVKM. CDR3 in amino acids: CASSFIVRANTGELFF. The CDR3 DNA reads TGTGCCAGCAGTTTTATCGTTAGGGCCAACACCGGGGAGCTGTTTTTT.

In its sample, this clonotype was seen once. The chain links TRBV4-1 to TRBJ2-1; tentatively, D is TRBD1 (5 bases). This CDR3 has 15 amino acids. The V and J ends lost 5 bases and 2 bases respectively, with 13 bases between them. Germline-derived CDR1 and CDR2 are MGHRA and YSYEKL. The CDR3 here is CASSASGSPYNEQFF. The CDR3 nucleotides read TGCGCCAGCAGCGCATCAGGGTCTCCCTACAATGAGCAGTTCTTC.

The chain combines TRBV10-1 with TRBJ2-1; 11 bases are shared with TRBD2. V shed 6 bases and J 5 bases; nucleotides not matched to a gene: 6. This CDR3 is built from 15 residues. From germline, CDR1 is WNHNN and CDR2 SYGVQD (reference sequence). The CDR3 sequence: CASSPGLAADNEQFF. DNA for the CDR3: TGCGCCAGCAGCCCGGGACTAGCGGCTGACAATGAGCAGTTCTTC.

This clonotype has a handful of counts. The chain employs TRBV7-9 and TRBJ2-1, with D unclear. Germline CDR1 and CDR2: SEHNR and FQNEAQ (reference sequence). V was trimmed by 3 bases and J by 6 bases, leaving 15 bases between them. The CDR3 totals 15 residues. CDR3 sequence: CASSFIDNALNEQFF. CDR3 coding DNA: TGTGCCAGCAGCTTCATTGACAATGCCCTCAATGAGCAGTTCTTC.

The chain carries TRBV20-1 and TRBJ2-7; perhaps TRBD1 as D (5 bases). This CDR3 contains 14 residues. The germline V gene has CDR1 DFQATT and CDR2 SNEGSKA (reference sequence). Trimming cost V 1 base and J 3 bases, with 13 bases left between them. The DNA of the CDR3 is TGCAGTGCTAGAGGACAGTCATCCCTCTACGAGCAGTACTTC. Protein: CSARGQSSLYEQYF.

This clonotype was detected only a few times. The CDR3 region has the DNA TGTGCCAGCAGCTTCTGGACAGGGGGCCTCGAGCAGTACTTC. Encoded protein: CASSFWTGGLEQYF. The chain carries TRBV7-8 and TRBJ2-7; 11 bases match TRBD1. The CDR3 has 14 residues. The ends lost 3 bases at V and 6 bases at J; junction bases unmatched: 4. CDR1 SGHVS and CDR2 FQNEAQ come from the germline V gene.

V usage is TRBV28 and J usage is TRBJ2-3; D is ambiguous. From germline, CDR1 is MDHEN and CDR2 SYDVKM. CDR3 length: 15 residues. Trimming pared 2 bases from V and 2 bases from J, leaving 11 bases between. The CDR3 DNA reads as TGTGCCAGCAGTTTAAGCATGGCCTTCACAGATACGCAGTATTTT. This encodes CASSLSMAFTDTQYF.

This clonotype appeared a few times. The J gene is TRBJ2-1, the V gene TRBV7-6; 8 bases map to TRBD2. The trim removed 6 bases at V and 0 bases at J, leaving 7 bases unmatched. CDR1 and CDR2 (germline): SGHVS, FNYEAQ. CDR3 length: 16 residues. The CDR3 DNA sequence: TGTGCCAGCAGTTTGACTAGCGCAAGCTCCTACAATGAGCAGTTCTTC. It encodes CASSLTSASSYNEQFF.

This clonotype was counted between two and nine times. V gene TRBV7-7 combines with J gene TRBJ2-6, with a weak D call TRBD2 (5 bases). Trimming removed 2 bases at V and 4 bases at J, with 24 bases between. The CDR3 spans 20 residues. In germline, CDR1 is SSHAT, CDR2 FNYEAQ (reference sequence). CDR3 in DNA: TGTGCCAGCAGCTTACTCCCGGGGTCCGAAGGCTTCTTAGGGGCCAACGTCCTGACTTTC. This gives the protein CASSLLPGSEGFLGANVLTF.

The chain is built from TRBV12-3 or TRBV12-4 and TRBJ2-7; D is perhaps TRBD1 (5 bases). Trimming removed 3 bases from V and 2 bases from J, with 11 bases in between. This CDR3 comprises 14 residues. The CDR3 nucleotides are TGTGCCAGCAGTTTCGTTGCAGGGACCTACGAGCAGTACTTC. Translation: CASSFVAGTYEQYF.

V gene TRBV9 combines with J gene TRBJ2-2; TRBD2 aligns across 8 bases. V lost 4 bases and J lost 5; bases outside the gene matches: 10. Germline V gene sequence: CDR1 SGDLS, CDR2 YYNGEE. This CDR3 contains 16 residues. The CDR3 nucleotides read TGTGCCAGCAGCCCCAGGGAACTAGCGGTGACCGGGGAGCTGTTTTTT. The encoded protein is CASSPRELAVTGELFF.

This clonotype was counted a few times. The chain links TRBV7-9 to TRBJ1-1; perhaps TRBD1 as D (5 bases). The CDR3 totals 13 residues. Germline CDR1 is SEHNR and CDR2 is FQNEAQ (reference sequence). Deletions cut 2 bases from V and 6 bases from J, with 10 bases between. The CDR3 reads CASSLPRQSEAFF. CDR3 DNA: TGTGCCAGCAGCTTACCACGACAGTCTGAAGCTTTCTTT.

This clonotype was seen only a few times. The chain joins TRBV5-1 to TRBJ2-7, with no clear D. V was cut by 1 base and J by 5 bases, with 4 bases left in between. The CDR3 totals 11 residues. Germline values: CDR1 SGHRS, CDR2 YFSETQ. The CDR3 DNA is TGCGCCAGCAGCTTGTGGGACGAGCAGTACTTC. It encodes CASSLWDEQYF.

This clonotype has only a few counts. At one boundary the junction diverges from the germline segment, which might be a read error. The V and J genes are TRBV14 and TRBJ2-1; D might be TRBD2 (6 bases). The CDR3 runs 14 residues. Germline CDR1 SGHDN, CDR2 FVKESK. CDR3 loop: CASGNLASYNEQFF. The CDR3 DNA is TGTGCCAGCGGGAATCTAGCGTCTTACAACGAGCAGTTCTTC.

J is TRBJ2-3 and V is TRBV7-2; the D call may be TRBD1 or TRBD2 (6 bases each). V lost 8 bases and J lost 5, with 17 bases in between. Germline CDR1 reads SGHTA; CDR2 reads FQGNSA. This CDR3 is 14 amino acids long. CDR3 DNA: TGTGCCAGCGCGTGGATGAGGGGGGAAGATACGCAGTATTTT. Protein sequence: CASAWMRGEDTQYF.